This T cell receptor beta chain was identified in a study of blood T cell repertoires in COVID-19 (dated by TCRdb to the early 2020s). For context, the study as a whole: The collaborator samples originated in the United States, Italy and Spain and spanned the acute and convalescent phases of COVID-19. The prospective study material was composed of cDNA or gDNA derived from T cells, B-cell-depleted T cells, or PBMCs. Samples came from the ongoing ImmuneRACE study (first 160 participants) plus 1,254 subjects from 6 global collaborators. Deeply sampled blood TCRbeta repertoires from subjects exposed to, actively infected with, or recovered from COVID-19 were included in the dataset. A de-identified subject ID, COVID-19 status, age in years and sex were almost always included in the sample metadata. Where available, HLA class I and class II types were obtained from metadata supplied by the sample provider rather than from assay-based typing. The repertoires were released in a freely available public database meant as a resource for research on the immune response to SARS-CoV-2. The research as a whole found: The quantity of clinical and demographic metadata differed by source and by participant and was supplied without curation.

The immunoSEQ Assay, a bias-controlled multiplex PCR, was used to amplify TCRbeta CDR3 regions from genomic DNA. The authors' analysis ran thus. Within the assay, amplification of reference gene primers was used to estimate how many nucleated cells each sample contained. To quantify the absolute abundance of each unique TCRbeta CDR3 rearrangement, sequence reads were collapsed and filtered. Productive Simpson clonality was computed per sample as the square root of Simpson's diversity index over productive rearrangements. TCRdb took this table from immuneACCESS and kept in-frame rearrangements with V and J called. Such tables lack part of the clones; where checked against another copy, unresolved V genes explain under half of the gap, and the rest is unexplained. That table furnishes V, J and clone size, whereas the DNA furnished D and trimming. For this sample there are some 87,000 clones; 80% appear just once. The ten biggest clones cover approximately 8.2% of the sample.

Concerning this clone: No cognate antigen has been identified for it. No much larger clonotype is one base removed from it; base qualities were not supplied.

A second Seattle source provided samples from volunteer blood donors who had recovered from COVID-19. The collaborating institutions used their own protocols to collect whole blood in K2EDTA tubes. Collaborator samples were shipped for TCRbeta analysis as frozen whole blood, isolated PBMCs, or DNA extracted from either sample type. The material sequenced was peripheral blood. This TCR was sampled from a man between 45 and 60 years old who had recovered from COVID-19.

Read as DNA, the sequence is TGTGCCAGCAGTTTATCCCTGTTAGCTAACTATGGCTACACCTTC. Translated, it reads CASSLSLLANYGYTF. The sequence joins TRBV28 to TRBJ1-2, with no confidently assigned D gene. CDR1 and CDR2 (MDHEN, SYDVKM) derive from the germline V gene. The junction carries 9 bases between V and J, which are trimmed by 1 base and 0 bases respectively. The CDR3 holds 15 amino acids from the cysteine to the phenylalanine. The CDR3 DNA has 45 bases and is translated from base 1.